This TCR beta chain appears in the sequencing data of a study of CD8 T cells in Susac syndrome. Random hexamers served to reverse transcribe roughly 0.5 to 1 ug RNA. Amplification of TCR beta CDR3 by immunoSEQ multiplex PCR spanned 54 Vbeta and 13 Jbeta. TCRdb redid the calling of the immunoSEQ multiplex PCR reads with MiXCR, one entry per CDR3 protein. The sample records about 240,000 distinct CDR3 sequences, about 95% being singletons. The CDR3 sequence is 12 residues long. V shed 6 bases and J shed 1 base, with 9 bases lying between them. The germline CDR1 and CDR2 sequences are DFQATT and SNEGSKA (reference sequence).

The chain carries TRBV20-1 and TRBJ1-2, with a weak D call TRBD1 (5 bases). Sequencing was performed on CD4+ T cells from PBMCs. The clonotype was recovered from a human donor with Susac syndrome. In DNA, the CDR3 is TGCAGTGCAGCGGGGGGTAACTATGGCTACACCTTC. It encodes CSAAGGNYGYTF.